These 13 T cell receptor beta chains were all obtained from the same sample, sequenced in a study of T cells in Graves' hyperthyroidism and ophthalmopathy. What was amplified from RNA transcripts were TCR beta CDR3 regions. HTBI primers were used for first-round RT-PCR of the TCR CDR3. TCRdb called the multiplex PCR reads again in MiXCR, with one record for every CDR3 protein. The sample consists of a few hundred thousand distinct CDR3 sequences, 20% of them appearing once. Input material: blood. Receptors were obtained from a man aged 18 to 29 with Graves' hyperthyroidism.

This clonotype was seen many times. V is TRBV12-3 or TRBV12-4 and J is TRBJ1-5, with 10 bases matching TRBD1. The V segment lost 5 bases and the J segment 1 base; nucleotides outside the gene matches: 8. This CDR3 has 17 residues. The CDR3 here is CASSPGWGQGSNQPQHF. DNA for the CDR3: TGTGCCAGCAGTCCAGGATGGGGACAGGGGAGCAATCAGCCCCAGCATTTT.

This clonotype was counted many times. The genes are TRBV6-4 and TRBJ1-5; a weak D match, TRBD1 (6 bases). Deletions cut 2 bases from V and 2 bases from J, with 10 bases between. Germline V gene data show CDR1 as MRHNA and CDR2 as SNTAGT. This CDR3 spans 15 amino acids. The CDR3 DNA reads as TGTGCCAGCAGTGACACGGGACAAGGCAATCAGCCCCAGCATTTT. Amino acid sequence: CASSDTGQGNQPQHF.

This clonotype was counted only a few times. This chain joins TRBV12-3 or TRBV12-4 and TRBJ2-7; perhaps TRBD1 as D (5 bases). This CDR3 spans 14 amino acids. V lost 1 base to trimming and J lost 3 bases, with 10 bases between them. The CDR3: CASSLGQTRYEQYF. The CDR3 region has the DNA TGTGCCAGCAGTTTAGGACAGACTCGCTACGAGCAGTACTTC.

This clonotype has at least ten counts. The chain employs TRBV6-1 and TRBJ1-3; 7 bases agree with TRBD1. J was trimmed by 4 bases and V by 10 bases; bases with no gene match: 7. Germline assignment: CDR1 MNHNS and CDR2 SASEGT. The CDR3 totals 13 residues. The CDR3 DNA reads TGTGCCACCGGACAGGTCATGGGAAACACCATATATTTT. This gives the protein CATGQVMGNTIYF.

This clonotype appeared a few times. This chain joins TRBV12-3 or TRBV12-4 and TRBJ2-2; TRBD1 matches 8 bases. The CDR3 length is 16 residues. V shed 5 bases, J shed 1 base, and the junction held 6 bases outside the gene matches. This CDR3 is CASSDWTGMNTGELFF. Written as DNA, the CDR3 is TGTGCCAGCAGTGACTGGACAGGGATGAACACCGGGGAGCTGTTTTTT.

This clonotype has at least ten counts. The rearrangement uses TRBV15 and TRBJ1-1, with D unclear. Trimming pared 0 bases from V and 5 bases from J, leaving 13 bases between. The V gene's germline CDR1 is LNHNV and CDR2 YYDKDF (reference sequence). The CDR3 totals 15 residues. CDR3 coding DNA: TGTGCCACCAGCAGAGACAATCTAGGGAGGACTGAAGCTTTCTTT. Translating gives CATSRDNLGRTEAFF. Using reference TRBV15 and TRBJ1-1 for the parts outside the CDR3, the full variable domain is DAMVIQNPRYQVTQFGKPVTLSCSQTLNHNVMYWYQQKSSQAPKLLFHYYDKDFNNEADTPDNFQSRRPNTSFCFLDIRSPGLGDTAMYLCATSRDNLGRTEAFFGQGTRLTVV.

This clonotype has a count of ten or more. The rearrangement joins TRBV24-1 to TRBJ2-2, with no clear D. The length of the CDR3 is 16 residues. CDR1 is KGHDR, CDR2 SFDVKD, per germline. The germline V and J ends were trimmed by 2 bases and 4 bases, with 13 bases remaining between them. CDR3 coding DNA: TGTGCCACCAGTGATTATCTGGGTTCCCGCACCGGGGAGCTGTTTTTT. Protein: CATSDYLGSRTGELFF.

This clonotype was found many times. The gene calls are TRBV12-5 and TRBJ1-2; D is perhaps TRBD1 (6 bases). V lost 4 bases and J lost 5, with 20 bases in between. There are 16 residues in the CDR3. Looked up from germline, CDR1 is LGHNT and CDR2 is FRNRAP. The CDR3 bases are TGTGCTAGTGGTTCCTACACCGGGACAACTCTATATGGCTACACCTTC. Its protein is CASGSYTGTTLYGYTF.

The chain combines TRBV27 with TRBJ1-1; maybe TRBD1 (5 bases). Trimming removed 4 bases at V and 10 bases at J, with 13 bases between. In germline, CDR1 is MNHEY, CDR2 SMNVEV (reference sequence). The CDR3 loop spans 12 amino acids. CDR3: CASSSLEGTAFF. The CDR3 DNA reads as TGTGCCAGCAGTTCCCTTGAGGGGACAGCTTTCTTT.

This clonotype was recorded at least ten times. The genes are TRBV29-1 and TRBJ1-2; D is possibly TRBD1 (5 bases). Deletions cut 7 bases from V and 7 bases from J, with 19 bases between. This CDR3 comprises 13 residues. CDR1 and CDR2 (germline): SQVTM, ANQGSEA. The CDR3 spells CSASGTLGGGYTF. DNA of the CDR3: TGCAGCGCTTCCGGGACCTTAGGAGGTGGCTACACCTTC.

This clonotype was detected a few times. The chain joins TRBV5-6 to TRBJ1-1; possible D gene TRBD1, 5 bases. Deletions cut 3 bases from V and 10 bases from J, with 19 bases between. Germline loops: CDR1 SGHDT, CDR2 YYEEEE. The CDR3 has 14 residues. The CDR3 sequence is CASSSAAGRLLAFF. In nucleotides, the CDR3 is TGTGCCAGCAGCTCCGCGGCGGGGCGGTTGTTAGCTTTCTTT.

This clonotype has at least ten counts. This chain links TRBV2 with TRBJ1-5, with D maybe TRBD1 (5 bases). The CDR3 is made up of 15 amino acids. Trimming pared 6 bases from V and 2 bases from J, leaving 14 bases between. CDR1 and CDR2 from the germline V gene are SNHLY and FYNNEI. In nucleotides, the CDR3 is TGTGCCAGCAGCAAAGGGGTGCGGGGCAATCAGCCCCAGCATTTT. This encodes CASSKGVRGNQPQHF. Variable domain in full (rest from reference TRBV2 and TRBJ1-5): EPEVTQTPSHQVTQMGQEVILRCVPISNHLYFYWYRQILGQKVEFLVSFYNNEISEKSEIFDDQFSVERPDGSNFTLKIRSTKLEDSAMYFCASSKGVRGNQPQHFGDGTRLSIL.

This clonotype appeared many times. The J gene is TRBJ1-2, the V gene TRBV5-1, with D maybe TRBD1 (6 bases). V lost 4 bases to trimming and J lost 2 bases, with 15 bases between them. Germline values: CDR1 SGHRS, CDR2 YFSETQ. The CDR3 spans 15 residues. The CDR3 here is CASSPRTATNYGYTF. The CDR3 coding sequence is TGCGCCAGCAGCCCCAGGACAGCTACGAACTATGGCTACACCTTC. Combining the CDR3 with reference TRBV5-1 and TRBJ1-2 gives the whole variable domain KAGVTQTPRYLIKTRGQQVTLSCSPISGHRSVSWYQQTPGQGLQFLFEYFSETQRNKGNFPGRFSGRQFSNSRSEMNVSTLELGDSALYLCASSPRTATNYGYTFGSGTRLTVV.